One sample yielded the 6 T cell receptor beta chains listed below, sequenced in a study of OX40 agonist ivuxolimab in advanced cancers. Sequenced by immunoSEQ multiplex PCR; TCRdb stores in-frame clones only, minus some. The table lists roughly 100,000 clones, under 85% of them singletons. The sample was CD4+ or CD8+ T cells sorted from blood, taken in a trial of the OX40 agonist ivuxolimab. The source is an adult with an advanced solid tumor such as melanoma, head and neck, liver or kidney cancer.

This rearrangement joins TRBV19 to TRBJ1-2, with D maybe TRBD1 (5 bases). Trimming shortened V by 4 bases and J by 7 bases, and 13 bases separated the two germline ends. The CDR3 length is 13 residues. CDR1 is LNHDA and CDR2 is SQIVND in the germline V gene (reference sequence). The CDR3 nucleotides are TGTGCCAGTAGTACCCCGGGGGGTCGTGGCTACACCTTC. This encodes CASSTPGGRGYTF.

The chain combines TRBV5-4 with TRBJ1-4; D call uncertain. Germline CDR1 reads SGHNT; CDR2 reads YYREEE (reference sequence). The CDR3 length is 16 residues. V was clipped by 1 base and J by 0 bases, with 10 bases between them. DNA for the CDR3: TGTGCCAGCAGCTTGTGGACCGGGACAACTAATGAAAAACTGTTTTTT. It codes for CASSLWTGTTNEKLFF.

The chain couples TRBV5-1 to TRBJ2-2; unclear D gene. V dropped 2 bases and J dropped 8 bases, with 4 bases sitting between them. The CDR3 consists of 11 residues. The germline V gene encodes CDR1 SGHRS and CDR2 YFSETQ. The CDR3 DNA is TGCGCCAGCAGCTTACAGGGGGAGCTGTTTTTT. It yields the protein CASSLQGELFF. The variable domain in full, with the rest retrieved from reference TRBV5-1 and TRBJ2-2, is KAGVTQTPRYLIKTRGQQVTLSCSPISGHRSVSWYQQTPGQGLQFLFEYFSETQRNKGNFPGRFSGRQFSNSRSEMNVSTLELGDSALYLCASSLQGELFFGEGSRLTVL.

The CDR3, as DNA: TGTGCCAGCAGTTCCGAGCGGGGCTCCTACGAGCAGTACTTC. It encodes CASSSERGSYEQYF. This sequence joins TRBV27 and TRBJ2-7; 7 bases match TRBD2. Germline-derived CDR1 and CDR2 are MNHEY and SMNVEV (reference sequence). Trimming at V came to 4 bases and at J to 0 bases, leaving 3 bases not matched to a gene. The CDR3 loop spans 14 amino acids.

V gene TRBV6-5 combines with J gene TRBJ1-6; no firm D call. The CDR3 spans 12 residues. CDR1 MNHEY and CDR2 SVGAGI come from the germline V gene. The germline V and J ends were trimmed by 6 bases and 7 bases, with 7 bases remaining between them. This CDR3 is CASSRINSPLHF. In DNA form, the CDR3 reads TGTGCCAGCAGCCGAATAAATTCACCCCTCCACTTT.

The chain uses TRBV5-1 and TRBJ2-7; TRBD1 agrees at 7 bases. Germline V gene data show CDR1 as SGHRS and CDR2 as YFSETQ. Losses at the gene ends were 4 bases for V and 1 base for J; bases not matched to a gene: 14. The CDR3 is 17 amino acids. The CDR3: CASSRRTGHLMSYEQYF. The CDR3 DNA sequence: TGCGCCAGCAGCCGAAGGACAGGTCATTTGATGTCCTACGAGCAGTACTTC.